The 5 T cell receptor beta chains presented below share a single source sample, sequenced in a study of cytotoxic CD8 clonotypes in ibrutinib-treated CLL. Data came from immunoSEQ multiplex PCR; TCRdb stores just in-frame clones and leaves some out. This table holds 150,000 to 200,000 clones, roughly 88% found once. The starting material was PBMCs, obtained at disease progression, from a patient treated with ibrutinib. Source of these receptors: a human donor with chronic lymphocytic leukemia.

The chain joins TRBV4-2 to TRBJ2-6; 11 bases are a match to TRBD2. The V gene's germline CDR1 is LGHNA and CDR2 YNFKEQ. The V and J ends lost 3 bases and 3 bases, in that order; junction bases with no gene match: 1. This CDR3 contains 16 residues. This CDR3 is CASSHLAGGGANVLTF. CDR3 nucleotide sequence: TGTGCCAGCAGCCACCTAGCGGGAGGTGGGGCCAACGTCCTGACTTTC.

Points on this clone: The junction shows a germline mismatch at one end, possibly a read error. CDR3 nucleotides: TGTGCCAGCAGCTTGGACAGGGAGTCCCCCTTTTTC. Translating gives CASSLDRESPFF. V and J are TRBV5-4 and TRBJ1-2; a weak D match, TRBD1 (6 bases). This CDR3 is built from 12 residues. Germline V gives CDR1 SGHNT, CDR2 YYREEE (reference sequence).

V gene TRBV5-1 combines with J gene TRBJ1-1, with TRBD1 matching 8 bases. The CDR3 has 14 amino acids. Germline trimming cut 3 bases from V and 7 bases from J; bases unmatched to any gene: 8. CDR1 and CDR2 from the germline V gene are SGHRS and YFSETQ. CDR3 DNA sequence: TGCGCCAGCAGCTCGGGACAGGCAACCGGTGAAGCTTTCTTT. Protein sequence: CASSSGQATGEAFF.

This chain uses TRBV28 with TRBJ2-4, with 14 bases lining up with TRBD2. The CDR3 is 20 amino acids. With V trimmed by 5 bases and J by 0 bases, 12 bases remained unmatched. Germline CDR1 is MDHEN and CDR2 is SYDVKM. CDR3 protein: CASSIAGGTSGSKAKNIQYF. Written as DNA, the CDR3 is TGTGCCAGCAGTATAGCAGGGGGGACTAGCGGGAGTAAAGCCAAAAACATTCAGTACTTC.

The chain is built from TRBV27 and TRBJ2-7; 7 bases agree with TRBD1. The CDR3 totals 14 residues. CDR1 MNHEY and CDR2 SMNVEV come from the germline V gene (reference sequence). V shed 7 bases, J shed 3 bases, and the junction held 9 bases outside the gene matches. The CDR3 DNA sequence: TGTGCCAGCAATCCGGGACAGTCTTTCTACGAGCAGTACTTC. It specifies CASNPGQSFYEQYF.